This T cell receptor beta chain was sequenced during a study of response to subunit inactivated influenza vaccine. Study-wide findings and caveats: The authors put forward the suggestion that each seasonal influenza vaccination may bring in only a limited number of new T cells.

Germline V gene data show CDR1 as SEHNR and CDR2 as FQNEAQ (reference sequence). There are 14 residues in the CDR3. The ends were cut back, 7 bases at V and 5 bases at J, with 16 bases in the middle. TCRdb analysed the RT-PCR reads with MiXCR anew, one entry per CDR3 protein. The profile shows around 250,000 distinct CDR3 sequences, more than 9% of them singletons. Comment on this clonotype: Its target is unknown.

The origin of this receptor is a man between 50 and 59 years old who received an inactivated influenza vaccine. The sequenced sample was non-naive T cells sorted from PBMCs, obtained around 15 days before vaccination. V usage is TRBV7-9 and J usage is TRBJ2-3; the D gene is possibly TRBD2 (6 bases). CDR3 residues: CASNSGGGQDTQYF. The DNA of the CDR3 is TGTGCCAGCAACTCCGGAGGAGGGCAAGATACGCAGTATTTT.